This T cell receptor beta chain was sequenced for a study of shared clonotypes between healthy human individuals. Study observations and caveats: Sequencing depth was expected to affect clonotype sharing among donors.

Input per replicate PCR of unsorted PBMC was about 330 ng DNA, corresponding to roughly 28,000 T cell genomes. The repertoire was sequenced with immunoSEQ multiplex PCR; TCRdb's copy has only in-frame clones and lacks some. The sample carries about half a million clones, 70% to 85% recorded once. V dropped 4 bases and J dropped 2 bases, with 7 bases sitting between them. The CDR3 sequence is 12 residues long. CDR1 SGHDT and CDR2 YYEEEE come from the germline V gene. Regarding this clone: The target antigen is unknown.

What was sequenced was PBMCs. This clonotype originated in a woman aged 40 to 49 in good health. Some clones in this sample may be carry-over from other donors' samples. The V and J genes are TRBV5-6 and TRBJ2-7; D gene ambiguous. The DNA of the CDR3 is TGTGCCAGCAGCATGGGTCCCTACGAGCAGTACTTC. This encodes CASSMGPYEQYF. The full variable domain, in which reference TRBV5-6 and TRBJ2-7 provide the parts outside the CDR3, is DAGVTQSPTHLIKTRGQQVTLRCSPKSGHDTVSWYQQALGQGPQFIFQYYEEEERQRGNFPDRFSGHQFPNYSSELNVNALLLGDSALYLCASSMGPYEQYFGPGTRLTVT.